The 8 T cell receptor beta chains presented below share a single source sample, sequenced in a study of blood T cell repertoires in COVID-19 (dated by TCRdb to between 2020 and 2021). Library prep was done by the immunoSEQ multiplex PCR assay. Here the immuneACCESS table is served through TCRdb, limited to in-frame sequences with V and J called. Missing clones are a known gap in these copies; in checked studies unresolved V genes cover under half, and the rest lacks a known reason. Counted in this sample were about 290,000 clones; roughly 90% of them appeared once. About 4.2% of the sample is taken by the ten largest. The specimen sequenced was peripheral blood. These receptor sequences come from a man aged 40-49 years with acute or convalescent COVID-19.

The V call is TRBV24-1, the J call TRBJ2-7; TRBD1 matches at 8 bases. This CDR3 comprises 13 residues. With 5 bases clipped from V and 4 bases from J, the junction kept 3 bases outside the gene matches. CDR1 and CDR2 (germline): KGHDR, SFDVKD. The DNA of the CDR3 is TGTGCCACCAGTGCAGGGGGCCAGTACGAGCAGTACTTC. Encoded protein: CATSAGGQYEQYF.

The rearrangement links TRBV5-4 to TRBJ2-4, with TRBD1 matching over 8 bases. The CDR3 runs to 15 residues. Germline V lookup: CDR1 SGHNT, CDR2 YYREEE (reference sequence). With V trimmed by 0 bases and J by 6 bases, 5 bases remained unmatched. DNA of the CDR3: TGTGCCAGCAGCTTGGGACAGGGGATGAGAAACATTCAGTACTTC. Protein product: CASSLGQGMRNIQYF.

DNA for the CDR3: TGTGCCAGTAGTATTGGAGGGGGCGCCTACGAGCAGTACTTC. Encoded protein: CASSIGGGAYEQYF. The J gene is TRBJ2-7, the V gene TRBV19, with D maybe TRBD1 (7 bases). V lost 3 bases and J lost 2, with 11 bases in between. CDR1 and CDR2 (germline): LNHDA, SQIVND (reference sequence). The CDR3 consists of 14 residues.

The J gene is TRBJ1-1, the V gene TRBV29-1, with D perhaps matching TRBD1 (5 bases). The CDR3 has 14 amino acids. The V and J ends lost 6 bases and 0 bases respectively, with 14 bases between them. The germline V gene has CDR1 SQVTM and CDR2 ANQGSEA. CDR3 DNA: TGCAGCGTGTGCTTGACAGACATGAACACTGAAGCTTTCTTT. Protein: CSVCLTDMNTEAFF.

This clone was seen just once. The rearrangement uses TRBV5-1 and TRBJ1-1; 7 bases are shared with TRBD1. CDR3 length equals 14 residues. The ends lost 3 bases at V and 4 bases at J; junction bases unmatched: 6. CDR1 is SGHRS, CDR2 YFSETQ, per germline. CDR3 DNA sequence: TGCGCCAGCAGCTCGGAATCAGGGGGCACTGAAGCTTTCTTT. Translation gives CASSSESGGTEAFF.

The CDR3 loop is CASSQEGRGNEKLFF. The CDR3 DNA follows: TGTGCCAGCAGCCAAGAAGGGCGGGGGAATGAAAAACTGTTTTTT. This chain uses TRBV4-2 with TRBJ1-4; tentatively, D is TRBD1 (5 bases). V dropped 0 bases and J dropped 5 bases, with 10 bases sitting between them. Germline CDR1 LGHNA, CDR2 YNFKEQ. The CDR3 totals 15 residues.

The chain employs TRBV19 and TRBJ2-7; the match to TRBD1 covers 7 bases. From germline, CDR1 is LNHDA and CDR2 SQIVND (reference sequence). The CDR3 has 13 residues. V shed 5 bases, J shed 1 base, and the junction held 2 bases outside the gene matches. The CDR3 reads CASSLRGSYEQYF. The CDR3 DNA reads as TGTGCCAGTAGTCTCAGGGGGTCCTACGAGCAGTACTTC.

A single count supports this clone. The chain couples TRBV2 to TRBJ1-2, with D perhaps matching TRBD1 (5 bases). CDR1 is SNHLY and CDR2 is FYNNEI in the germline V gene. Trimming took 4 bases from V and 7 from J, leaving 19 bases between them. The CDR3 sequence is 15 residues long. CDR3 loop: CASSVISGGDGGYTF. CDR3 nucleotide sequence: TGTGCCAGCAGTGTTATCTCCGGGGGAGACGGTGGCTACACCTTC.